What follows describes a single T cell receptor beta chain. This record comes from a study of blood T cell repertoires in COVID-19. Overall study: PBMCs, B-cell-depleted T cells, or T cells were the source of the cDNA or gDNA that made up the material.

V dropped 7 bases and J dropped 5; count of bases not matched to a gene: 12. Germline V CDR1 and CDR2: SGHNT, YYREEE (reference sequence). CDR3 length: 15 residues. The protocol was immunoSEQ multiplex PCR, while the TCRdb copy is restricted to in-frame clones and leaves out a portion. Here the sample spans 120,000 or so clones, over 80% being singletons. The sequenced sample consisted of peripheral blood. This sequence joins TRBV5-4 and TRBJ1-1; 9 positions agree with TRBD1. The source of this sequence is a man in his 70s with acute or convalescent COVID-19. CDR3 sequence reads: CASYLSGTGRTEAFF. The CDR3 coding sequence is TGTGCCAGCTATCTATCGGGGACAGGGCGAACTGAAGCTTTCTTT.